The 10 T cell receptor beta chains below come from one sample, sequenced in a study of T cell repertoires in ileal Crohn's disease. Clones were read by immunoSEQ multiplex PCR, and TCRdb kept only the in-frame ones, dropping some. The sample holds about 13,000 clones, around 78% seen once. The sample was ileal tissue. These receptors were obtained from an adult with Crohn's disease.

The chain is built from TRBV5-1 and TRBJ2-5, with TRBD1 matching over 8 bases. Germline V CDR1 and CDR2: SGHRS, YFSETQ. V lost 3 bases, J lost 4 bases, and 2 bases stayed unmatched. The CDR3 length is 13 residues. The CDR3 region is CASSYGQGETQYF. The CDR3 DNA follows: TGCGCCAGCAGCTACGGACAGGGAGAGACCCAGTACTTC.

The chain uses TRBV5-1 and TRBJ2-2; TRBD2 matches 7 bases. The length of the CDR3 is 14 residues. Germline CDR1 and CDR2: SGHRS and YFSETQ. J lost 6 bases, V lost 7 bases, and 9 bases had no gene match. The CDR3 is CASRELAKAGELFF. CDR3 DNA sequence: TGCGCCAGCCGAGAACTAGCGAAGGCCGGGGAGCTGTTTTTT.

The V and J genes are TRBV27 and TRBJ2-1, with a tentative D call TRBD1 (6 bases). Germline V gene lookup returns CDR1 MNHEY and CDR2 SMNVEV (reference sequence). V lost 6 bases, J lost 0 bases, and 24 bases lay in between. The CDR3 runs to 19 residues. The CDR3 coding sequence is TGTGCCAGCAGGGACAAACAGGGTCTGTGGGTTAGCTCCTACAATGAGCAGTTCTTC. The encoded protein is CASRDKQGLWVSSYNEQFF.

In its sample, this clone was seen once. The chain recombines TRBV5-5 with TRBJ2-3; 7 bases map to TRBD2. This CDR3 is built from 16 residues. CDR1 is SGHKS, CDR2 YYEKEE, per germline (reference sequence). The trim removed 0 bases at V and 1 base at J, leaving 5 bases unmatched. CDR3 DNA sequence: TGTGCCAGCAGCTTGGGGGCGGCGGGGGGCACAGATACGCAGTATTTT. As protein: CASSLGAAGGTDTQYF.

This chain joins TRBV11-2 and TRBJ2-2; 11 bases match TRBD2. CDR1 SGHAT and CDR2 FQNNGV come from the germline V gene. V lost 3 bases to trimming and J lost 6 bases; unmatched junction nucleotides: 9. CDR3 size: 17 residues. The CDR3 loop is CASSFPRVAGGPGELFF. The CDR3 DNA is TGTGCCAGCAGCTTCCCCAGGGTAGCGGGGGGGCCCGGGGAGCTGTTTTTT.

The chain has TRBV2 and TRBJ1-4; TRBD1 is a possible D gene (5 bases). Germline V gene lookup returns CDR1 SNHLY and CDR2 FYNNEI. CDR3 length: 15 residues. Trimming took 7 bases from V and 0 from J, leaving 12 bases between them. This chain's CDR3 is CASTPQATTNEKLFF. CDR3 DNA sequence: TGTGCCAGCACACCACAGGCGACAACTAATGAAAAACTGTTTTTT. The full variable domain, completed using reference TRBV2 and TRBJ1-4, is EPEVTQTPSHQVTQMGQEVILRCVPISNHLYFYWYRQILGQKVEFLVSFYNNEISEKSEIFDDQFSVERPDGSNFTLKIRSTKLEDSAMYFCASTPQATTNEKLFFGSGTQLSVL.

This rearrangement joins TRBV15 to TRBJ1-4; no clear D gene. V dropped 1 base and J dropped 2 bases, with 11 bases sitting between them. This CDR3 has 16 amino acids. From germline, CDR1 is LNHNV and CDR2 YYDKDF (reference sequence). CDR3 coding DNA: TGTGCCACCAGCAGAGTAGGAGGGCAGACTAATGAAAAACTGTTTTTT. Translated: CATSRVGGQTNEKLFF.

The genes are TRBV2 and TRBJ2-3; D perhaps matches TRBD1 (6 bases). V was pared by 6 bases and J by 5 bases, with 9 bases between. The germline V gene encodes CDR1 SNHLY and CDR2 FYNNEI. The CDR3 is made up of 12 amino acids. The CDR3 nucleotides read TGTGCCAGCAGCCCACAGGGAGATACGCAGTATTTT. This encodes CASSPQGDTQYF.

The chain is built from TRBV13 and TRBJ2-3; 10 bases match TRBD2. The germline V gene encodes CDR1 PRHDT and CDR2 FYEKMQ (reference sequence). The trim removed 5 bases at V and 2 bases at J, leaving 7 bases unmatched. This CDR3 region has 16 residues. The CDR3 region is CASSPRAGGHTDTQYF. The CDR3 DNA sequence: TGTGCCAGCAGCCCGAGAGCGGGGGGGCACACAGATACGCAGTATTTT. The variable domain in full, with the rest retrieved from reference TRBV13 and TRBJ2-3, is AAGVIQSPRHLIKEKRETATLKCYPIPRHDTVYWYQQGPGQDPQFLISFYEKMQSDKGSIPDRFSAQQFSDYHSELNMSSLELGDSALYFCASSPRAGGHTDTQYFGPGTRLTVL.

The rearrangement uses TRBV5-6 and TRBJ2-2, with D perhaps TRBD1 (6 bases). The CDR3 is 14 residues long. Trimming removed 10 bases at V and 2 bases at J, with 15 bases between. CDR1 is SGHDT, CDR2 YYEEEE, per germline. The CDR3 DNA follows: TGTGCCGGCCAACAGGGACCCAACACCGGGGAGCTGTTTTTT. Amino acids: CAGQQGPNTGELFF.